This entry lists 2 T cell receptor beta chains sequenced from one sample in a study of blood T cell repertoires in COVID-19 (dated by TCRdb to the early 2020s). Libraries came from the immunoSEQ multiplex PCR assay. TCRdb stores this immuneACCESS table with in-frame sequences only. Part of the clones is absent; in the studies checked, under half of the shortfall reflects unresolved V genes, and no reason is known for the rest. Across this sample there are 200,000 to 250,000 clones, with 80% to 85% seen only once. The ten largest clones represent approximately 20% of the sample. Sequenced sample: peripheral blood. The source of these receptors is a man aged 25 to 40 with active or convalescent COVID-19.

The rearrangement links TRBV19 to TRBJ1-2; maybe TRBD1 (6 bases). Trimming cost V 5 bases and J 6 bases, with 10 bases left between them. The length of the CDR3 is 12 residues. Germline-derived CDR1 and CDR2 are LNHDA and SQIVND (reference sequence). The CDR3: CASSLGADGYTF. As DNA, the CDR3 is TGTGCCAGTAGTCTGGGGGCGGATGGCTACACCTTC.

The chain uses TRBV28 and TRBJ1-6; D unclear. Germline V lookup: CDR1 MDHEN, CDR2 SYDVKM. This CDR3 spans 15 amino acids. Trimming left V 3 bases short and J 7 bases short, with 13 bases between. CDR3 sequence reads: CASSFSRLRNSPLHF. The CDR3 DNA reads as TGTGCCAGCAGTTTCTCCCGCCTACGGAATTCACCCCTCCACTTT.